Detailed here is one T cell receptor (beta chain). Original processing notes: Quantification of nucleated cells was approximated via reference gene primer amplification. Here immunoSEQ multiplex PCR was the method, and the copy in TCRdb shows in-frame clones only, minus some. The V and J calls and clone size are taken from that table; D and trimming were inferred from the DNA. Counted here are 250,000 or so clones, more than 80% occurring once; the ten biggest clones make up roughly 5.5%. This sample was taken from a study of blood T cell repertoires in COVID-19. As for the study in general: The samples span acute and convalescent COVID-19 from the United States, Italy and Spain. T cells, B-cell-depleted T cells, or PBMCs provided the cDNA or gDNA that served as material.

Germline V gene lookup returns CDR1 KGHDR and CDR2 SFDVKD. Trimming removed 3 bases from V and 10 bases from J; junction bases left unmatched: 6. The length of the CDR3 is 13 residues. The sequence was collected from a human donor in a cohort sampled during active COVID-19. Material: peripheral blood. The chain joins TRBV24-1 to TRBJ1-1; TRBD1 matches 8 bases. The CDR3 reads CATSDGGQGRAFF. In DNA form, the CDR3 reads TGTGCCACCAGTGATGGCGGACAGGGACGAGCTTTCTTT.